The text below deals with one T cell receptor (beta chain). The data were obtained in a study of shared clonotypes between healthy human individuals. The method was immunoSEQ multiplex PCR; TCRdb's version includes in-frame clones alone and lacks a portion of them. The sample has 450,000 to 600,000 clones; 60% to 85% are singletons. This TCR was recovered from a woman aged 40-49 years in good health. Some clones in this sample may be carry-over from other donors' samples. The sequencing sample was made of PBMCs.

CDR3 residues: CASSLHRGWDRGYTF. For the CDR3, the DNA is TGTGCCAGCAGTTTACATCGGGGGTGGGACAGGGGCTACACCTTC. V is TRBV28 and J is TRBJ1-2, with TRBD1 matching 8 bases. The length of the CDR3 is 15 residues. The J segment lost 8 bases and the V segment lost 2 bases, leaving 10 bases of the junction unmatched. The germline gives CDR1 MDHEN, CDR2 SYDVKM.